This is a list of T cell receptor beta chains from one sample in a study of blood T cell repertoires in COVID-19. Sequencing used immunoSEQ multiplex PCR; TCRdb keeps in-frame clones, though not all of them. In the table there are nearly 45,000 clones, under 90% of which are singletons. Specimen: peripheral blood. These receptors were collected from a human donor in a cohort sampled during active COVID-19. CDR3s include the opening cysteine and the closing phenylalanine or tryptophan. Each record gives: J gene, clone size, D gene, V gene, CDR3 protein, CDR3 DNA. D genes are given only for firm matches. Clone size is given for some rows only: seen once, a few or many times, or a class if the clone is expanded.

>TRBJ1-1|-|-|TRBV6-5
CASSPDRRSTEAFF
TGTGCCAGCAGTCCGGACCGGAGGAGCACTGAAGCTTTCTTT
>TRBJ1-6|few|-|TRBV21-1
CASSNMEKQNNSPLHF
TGTGCCAGCAGCAACATGGAAAAACAGAATAATTCACCCCTCCACTTT
>TRBJ2-5|-|-|TRBV7-8
CASSLVLVGQETQYF
TGTGCCAGCAGCTTAGTATTGGTCGGCCAAGAGACCCAGTACTTC
>TRBJ1-1|-|TRBD1|TRBV18
CASSTSQGARAFF
TGTGCCAGCTCAACCTCACAGGGGGCGAGGGCTTTCTTT
>TRBJ2-1|-|TRBD2|TRBV6-2/TRBV6-3
CASSPTSGNEQFF
TGTGCCAGCAGTCCGACTAGCGGCAATGAGCAGTTCTTC
>TRBJ1-6|once|TRBD1|TRBV10-3
CAISESGTGPNNSPLHF
TGTGCCATCAGTGAGTCGGGGACAGGGCCGAATAATTCACCCCTCCACTTT
>TRBJ2-7|-|TRBD2|TRBV19
CASSIPPGRGIYEQYF
TGTGCCAGTAGTATCCCCCCGGGGCGGGGGATCTACGAGCAGTACTTC
>TRBJ2-1|once|-|TRBV4-1
CASSLKRGSSYNEQFF
TGCGCCAGCAGCCTGAAGAGGGGGAGCTCCTACAATGAGCAGTTCTTC
>TRBJ1-1|-|TRBD1|TRBV6-5
CASSRQGSGEAFF
TGTGCCAGCAGTCGACAGGGGAGCGGTGAAGCTTTCTTT
>TRBJ1-5|few|-|TRBV4-1
CASSQTEGWDSNQPQHF
TGCGCCAGCAGCCAAACCGAGGGCTGGGATAGCAATCAGCCCCAGCATTTT
>TRBJ2-3|-|TRBD2|TRBV6-5
CASKVSGGPTDTQYF
TGTGCCAGCAAGGTTAGCGGGGGACCCACAGATACGCAGTATTTT
>TRBJ2-5|-|TRBD2|TRBV7-2
CASSSGTIRETQYF
TGTGCCAGCAGCAGCGGGACTATTCGAGAGACCCAGTACTTC
>TRBJ1-1|-|TRBD1|TRBV9
CASSVDWTGFSEAFF
TGTGCCAGCAGCGTAGATTGGACAGGGTTTAGTGAAGCTTTCTTT
>TRBJ1-1|once|-|TRBV19
CASSAGTDYTEAFF
TGTGCCAGTAGCGCGGGGACGGACTACACTGAAGCTTTCTTT
>TRBJ2-2|-|TRBD2|TRBV19
CASSIYSGGPNTGELFF
TGTGCCAGTAGTATATATAGCGGGGGGCCGAACACCGGGGAGCTGTTTTTT
>TRBJ1-1|-|TRBD1|TRBV19
CASRQGRTEAFF
TGTGCCAGCCGACAGGGGAGGACTGAAGCTTTCTTT
>TRBJ1-3|-|TRBD1|TRBV24-1
CAMKGAWGNTIYF
TGTGCCATGAAGGGGGCCTGGGGAAACACCATATATTTT
>TRBJ2-1|-|-|TRBV19
CASSITGTGYNEQFF
TGTGCCAGTAGTATCACCGGGACTGGCTACAATGAGCAGTTCTTC
>TRBJ1-6|-|TRBD1|TRBV3-1/TRBV3-2
CASSPVSGQGALHF
TGTGCCAGCAGCCCTGTATCCGGACAGGGGGCCCTCCACTTT
>TRBJ1-3|-|-|TRBV21-1
CASSKAETRKGFAGNTIYF
TGTGCCAGCAGCAAAGCGGAAACAAGGAAGGGGTTTGCTGGAAACACCATATATTTT
>TRBJ1-5|-|-|TRBV19
CASSPLRDSNQPQHF
TGTGCCAGTAGCCCGCTCAGGGATAGCAATCAGCCCCAGCATTTT
>TRBJ1-5|-|-|TRBV5-8
CASSRGQMYSNQPQHF
TGTGCCAGCAGCCGAGGACAGATGTATAGCAATCAGCCCCAGCATTTT
>TRBJ2-5|-|TRBD1|TRBV28
CATAAGGIETQYF
TGTGCCACCGCGGCAGGGGGCATAGAGACCCAGTACTTC
>TRBJ1-1|-|TRBD1|TRBV11-2
CASSLRQGGIGMNTEAFF
TGTGCCAGCAGCTTACGGCAGGGGGGTATTGGTATGAACACTGAAGCTTTCTTT
>TRBJ2-7|-|-|TRBV6-5
CASKEGTYEQYF
TGTGCCAGCAAGGAGGGGACCTACGAGCAGTACTTC
>TRBJ2-1|-|-|TRBV15
CATSRDPPVRFF
TGTGCCACCAGCAGAGATCCCCCCGTGCGTTTCTTC
>TRBJ1-1|-|TRBD1|TRBV19
CASKGGANTEAFF
TGTGCCAGTAAAGGGGGCGCGAATACTGAAGCTTTCTTT
>TRBJ1-1|-|-|TRBV30
CAWSFAGDRDTEAFF
TGTGCCTGGTCGTTCGCGGGGGACCGGGACACTGAAGCTTTCTTT
>TRBJ1-5|-|TRBD1|TRBV18
CASSPTGTGDINQPQHF
TGTGCCAGCTCACCGACCGGGACAGGGGATATCAATCAGCCCCAGCATTTT
>TRBJ1-5|-|-|TRBV5-8
CASSLVGLGERQPQHF
TGTGCCAGCAGCTTGGTGGGACTGGGAGAACGTCAGCCCCAGCATTTT
>TRBJ1-1|-|TRBD1|TRBV7-9
CASSLRTGGAFF
TGTGCCAGCAGCTTGCGAACAGGGGGGGCTTTCTTT
>TRBJ1-1|-|TRBD1|TRBV19
CASSITGAGGGMNTEAFF
TGTGCCAGTAGTATAACCGGGGCAGGGGGCGGGATGAACACTGAAGCTTTCTTT
>TRBJ2-7|-|TRBD1|TRBV5-1
CASSPDRNDYEQYF
TGCGCCAGCAGCCCGGACAGGAACGACTACGAGCAGTACTTC
>TRBJ2-2|-|TRBD2|TRBV5-8
CASSRGTIFSGELFF
TGTGCCAGCAGCCGCGGGACTATTTTTTCCGGGGAGCTGTTTTTT
>TRBJ2-2|-|-|TRBV7-7
CASSLGSGDTGELFF
TGTGCCAGCAGCTTAGGCTCGGGAGACACCGGGGAGCTGTTTTTT
>TRBJ1-1|few|-|TRBV29-1
CSVSTGTVNTEAFF
TGCAGCGTCTCTACCGGGACTGTCAACACTGAAGCTTTCTTT
>TRBJ1-2|-|-|TRBV3-1/TRBV3-2
CASSQGYSPGNYGYTF
TGTGCCAGCAGCCAAGGGTATTCTCCAGGTAACTATGGCTACACCTTC
>TRBJ2-2|few|-|TRBV11-2
CASTLPGDTGELFF
TGTGCCAGCACTCTCCCGGGGGACACCGGGGAGCTGTTTTTT
>TRBJ1-5|-|-|TRBV19
CASSMGRFSGQPQHF
TGTGCCAGTAGTATGGGTCGGTTTTCGGGTCAGCCCCAGCATTTT
>TRBJ1-1|few|TRBD1|TRBV6-6
CASGQGGEAFF
TGTGCCAGCGGACAGGGTGGTGAAGCTTTCTTT
>TRBJ2-7|-|-|TRBV19
CATGTHYEQYF
TGTGCCACCGGGACACACTACGAGCAGTACTTC
>TRBJ2-7|few|-|TRBV13
CASSPGLGGEYF
TGTGCCAGCAGCCCCGGGCTAGGAGGGGAGTACTTC
>TRBJ1-3|-|-|TRBV2
CASSASAGGNTIYF
TGTGCCAGCAGTGCGTCTGCGGGGGGAAACACCATATATTTT
>TRBJ1-2|-|-|TRBV4-1
CASSPYSPSNYGYTF
TGCGCCAGCAGCCCTTACAGTCCCTCTAACTATGGCTACACCTTC
>TRBJ2-4|-|-|TRBV19
CASSTGQPKNIQYF
TGTGCCAGTAGCACAGGACAGCCCAAAAACATTCAGTACTTC
>TRBJ2-1|few|TRBD1|TRBV7-9
CASSTYRGRRDEQFF
TGTGCCAGCAGCACATACAGGGGGCGACGGGATGAGCAGTTCTTC
>TRBJ2-1|-|TRBD2|TRBV7-2
CASSPGLANNEQFF
TGTGCCAGCAGCCCGGGACTAGCTAACAATGAGCAGTTCTTC
>TRBJ2-1|-|TRBD2|TRBV3-1/TRBV3-2
CASSQQTSGNSYNEQFF
TGTGCCAGCAGCCAACAGACTAGCGGTAACTCCTACAATGAGCAGTTCTTC
>TRBJ1-2|-|-|TRBV23-1
CASSLQRSPGIYGYTF
TGCGCCAGCAGTCTTCAACGTTCACCCGGGATCTATGGCTACACCTTC
>TRBJ1-1|once|-|TRBV5-6
CASSLLGQGRTEAFF
TGTGCCAGCAGCTTGCTGGGGCAGGGAAGGACTGAAGCTTTCTTT
>TRBJ2-1|few|TRBD1|TRBV5-1
CASSLFRGNEQFF
TGCGCCAGCAGCTTGTTCAGGGGGAATGAGCAGTTCTTC
>TRBJ2-5|once|-|TRBV9
CASSVATTQETQYF
TGTGCCAGCAGCGTAGCTACCACCCAAGAGACCCAGTACTTC
>TRBJ2-1|-|-|TRBV18
CASSPFDNEQFF
TGTGCCAGCTCACCATTCGACAATGAGCAGTTCTTC
>TRBJ2-2|-|TRBD1|TRBV19
CASSTGQANTGELFF
TGTGCCAGTAGTACGGGACAGGCGAACACCGGGGAGCTGTTTTTT